These 21 T cell receptor beta chains were all obtained from the same sample, sequenced in a study of T cell repertoires in cytomegalovirus infection. Using its own MiXCR run on the reads, TCRdb lists one record per CDR3 protein. The sample lists 650,000 to 900,000 distinct CDR3 sequences, 32% seen once, with over 10% in the top ten. For these receptors, no antigen is known. The source material was cultured CD8+ T cells from PBMCs, sampled from culture after CMV antigen stimulation. The receptors originated from a human donor in good health (CMV status not recorded). Some clones in this sample may be carry-over from other donors' samples.

This clonotype was found a few times. This chain connects TRBV27 to TRBJ2-5; tentative D call: TRBD1 (7 bases). Trimming left V 6 bases short and J 2 bases short, with 10 bases between. The germline V gene encodes CDR1 MNHEY and CDR2 SMNVEV (reference sequence). CDR3 length equals 13 residues. CDR3 sequence: CASRRGQQETQYF. The CDR3 nucleotides read TGTGCCAGCAGGCGGGGACAGCAAGAGACCCAGTACTTC.

This clonotype was detected ten times or more. The chain uses TRBV7-2 and TRBJ2-3, with TRBD2 as a possible D gene (5 bases). The CDR3 is made up of 16 amino acids. Per the germline V gene, CDR1 is SGHTA and CDR2 is FQGNSA. V was cut by 5 bases and J by 2 bases, with 17 bases left in between. Here the CDR3 DNA reads TGTGCCAGCAGCCTCCCCATCGCGGGCCACACAGATACGCAGTATTTT. Protein product: CASSLPIAGHTDTQYF.

This clonotype was detected ten times or more. The rearrangement uses TRBV12-3 or TRBV12-4 and TRBJ1-2; D is possibly TRBD1 (6 bases). This CDR3 has 12 residues. Between the trimmed V and J ends, which lost 6 bases and 5 bases, there was a span of 10 bases. CDR3 in DNA: TGTGCCAGCAGCCCAGGGGCTTATGGCTACACCTTC. Translated, it gives CASSPGAYGYTF.

The rearrangement joins TRBV9 to TRBJ1-4, with D maybe TRBD1 (6 bases). CDR3 length equals 17 residues. Germline V gene data show CDR1 as SGDLS and CDR2 as YYNGEE. V dropped 4 bases and J dropped 5 bases, with 21 bases sitting between them. CDR3 nucleotides: TGTGCCAGCAGCTCGACAGGAACGGCGGTAGAGAATGAAAAACTGTTTTTT. Amino acid sequence: CASSSTGTAVENEKLFF.

V is TRBV2 and J is TRBJ1-1; unclear D gene. The CDR3 consists of 13 residues. Germline V gene lookup returns CDR1 SNHLY and CDR2 FYNNEI. Trimming removed 8 bases at V and 8 bases at J, with 18 bases between. CDR3 protein: CASALTPRGEAFF. The DNA of the CDR3 is TGTGCCAGCGCCCTAACCCCACGGGGAGAAGCTTTCTTT.

In its sample, this clonotype was seen a few times. This rearrangement joins TRBV7-6 to TRBJ1-5; D unclear. The ends were cut back, 5 bases at V and 1 base at J, with 6 bases in the middle. The CDR3 is 13 amino acids. Per the germline V gene, CDR1 is SGHVS and CDR2 is FNYEAQ. This CDR3 reads CASSPTSNQPQHF. The CDR3 bases are TGTGCCAGCAGCCCCACGAGCAATCAGCCCCAGCATTTT. Drawing the rest from reference TRBV7-6 and TRBJ1-5, the complete variable domain is GAGVSQSPRYKVTKRGQDVALRCDPISGHVSLYWYRQALGQGPEFLTYFNYEAQQDKSGLPNDRFSAERPEGSISTLTIQRTEQRDSAMYRCASSPTSNQPQHFGDGTRLSIL.

V gene TRBV23-1 combines with J gene TRBJ2-3; TRBD1 or TRBD2 may be the D gene (6 bases each). TRBV23-1 is treated as an ORF (open reading frame) with a function not yet certain. CDR3 size: 15 residues. Between the trimmed V and J ends, which lost 2 bases and 5 bases, there was a span of 14 bases. CDR3 sequence (DNA): TGCGCCAGCAGTCAAAGGAAAAGGGGGGAAGATACGCAGTATTTT. Translated, it gives CASSQRKRGEDTQYF.

There are many counts of this clonotype. The chain uses TRBV7-2 and TRBJ1-5; 9 nucleotides align to TRBD1. Germline assignment: CDR1 SGHTA and CDR2 FQGNSA. Losses at the gene ends were 5 bases for V and 2 bases for J; bases not matched to a gene: 4. The CDR3 totals 15 residues. The CDR3 loop is CASSVTGGGNQPQHF. CDR3 bases: TGTGCCAGCAGCGTGACAGGGGGTGGCAATCAGCCCCAGCATTTT.

A few counts support this clonotype. The chain carries TRBV27 and TRBJ1-5, with TRBD1 matching over 7 bases. Per the germline V gene, CDR1 is MNHEY and CDR2 is SMNVEV (reference sequence). This CDR3 is built from 15 residues. V dropped 5 bases and J dropped 6; count of bases not matched to a gene: 10. The CDR3 here is CASSVGTAPLQPQHF. The DNA of the CDR3 is TGTGCCAGCAGTGTTGGGACAGCCCCTCTTCAGCCCCAGCATTTT.

The chain links TRBV28 to TRBJ2-7, with TRBD2 matching 12 bases. This CDR3 region has 18 residues. V shed 6 bases, J shed 0 bases, and the junction held 12 bases outside the gene matches. Germline CDR1 is MDHEN and CDR2 is SYDVKM. CDR3 loop: CASRTVRLAGAPSYEQYV. For the CDR3, the DNA is TGTGCCAGCAGAACCGTGAGACTAGCGGGGGCACCCTCCTACGAGCAGTACGTC.

V usage is TRBV10-3 and J usage is TRBJ2-6; D tentatively fits TRBD1 or TRBD2 (5 bases each). This CDR3 comprises 17 residues. The V gene's germline CDR1 is ENHRY and CDR2 SYGVKD. V dropped 9 bases and J dropped 2 bases, with 20 bases sitting between them. In DNA form, the CDR3 reads TGTGCCATTCTCGCCTCGGGACCCCTCCCTGGGGCCAACGTCCTGACTTTC. It is translated as CAILASGPLPGANVLTF.

Concerning this clonotype: At one end, the junction sequence differs from germline, possibly due to a read error. The rearrangement uses TRBV10-3 and TRBJ2-6, with a weak D call TRBD1 (6 bases). Germline CDR1 is ENHRY and CDR2 is SYGVKD. CDR3 length: 15 residues. The CDR3 DNA reads TGTGCCATCCCCGACAGGTCCTCTGGGACCAACGTCCTGACTTTC. Residues: CAIPDRSSGTNVLTF.

Turning to this clonotype: Its ends do not fully match the called genes, so a read error is possible. This chain uses TRBV27 with TRBJ1-2; perhaps TRBD1 as D (6 bases). CDR1 MNHEY and CDR2 SMNVEV come from the germline V gene (reference sequence). This CDR3 spans 11 amino acids. In DNA form, the CDR3 reads TGTGCCAGCGGACAGTACTATGTCTACACCTTC. Its translation is CASGQYYVYTF.

The table lists this clonotype with a few counts. J is TRBJ2-1 and V is TRBV7-6; perhaps TRBD1 as D (6 bases). Per germline, CDR1 SGHVS and CDR2 FNYEAQ. V dropped 5 bases and J dropped 4 bases, with 18 bases sitting between them. The CDR3 sequence is 16 residues long. The CDR3 loop is CASSQRGHANYNEQFF. CDR3 bases: TGTGCCAGCAGCCAGAGGGGACACGCCAATTACAATGAGCAGTTCTTC. Full variable domain (remainder filled in from reference TRBV7-6 and TRBJ2-1): GAGVSQSPRYKVTKRGQDVALRCDPISGHVSLYWYRQALGQGPEFLTYFNYEAQQDKSGLPNDRFSAERPEGSISTLTIQRTEQRDSAMYRCASSQRGHANYNEQFFGPGTRLTVL.

The J gene is TRBJ2-2, the V gene TRBV27; 7 nucleotides agree with TRBD2. The CDR3 runs to 16 residues. The germline gives CDR1 MNHEY, CDR2 SMNVEV (reference sequence). V was clipped by 3 bases and J by 0 bases; unmatched bases: 4. The CDR3 here is CASSLGAGANTGELFF. CDR3 coding DNA: TGTGCCAGCAGTTTGGGTGCGGGGGCGAACACCGGGGAGCTGTTTTTT.

J is TRBJ2-3 and V is TRBV7-6; maybe TRBD1 (6 bases). The J call is uncertain, as TRBJ1-5 better fits the DNA end. CDR1 SGHVS and CDR2 FNYEAQ come from the germline V gene. The CDR3 has 15 amino acids. The DNA of the CDR3 is TGTGCCAGCAGCCCCTCTGCGGGGGCGACAGATACGCAGCATTTT. This sequence encodes CASSPSAGATDTQHF.

J is TRBJ2-5 and V is TRBV6-6; D remains ambiguous. In germline, CDR1 is MNHNY, CDR2 SVGAGI (reference sequence). The V and J ends lost 3 bases and 2 bases respectively, with 7 bases between them. The CDR3 consists of 13 residues. The CDR3 spells CASSYEEQETQYF. The CDR3 DNA follows: TGTGCCAGCAGTTATGAGGAACAAGAGACCCAGTACTTC.

The V call is TRBV7-4, the J call TRBJ1-2; D is unclear. Germline CDR1 reads SGHVT; CDR2 reads SQSDAQ. V dropped 2 bases and J dropped 4 bases, with 11 bases sitting between them. The CDR3 spans 14 residues. The CDR3 region is CASSLLLTVYGYTF. The CDR3 DNA sequence: TGTGCCAGCAGCTTATTACTAACAGTCTATGGCTACACCTTC.

V is TRBV6-6 and J is TRBJ1-5; D may be TRBD1 (5 bases). The germline CDR1 and CDR2 sequences are MNHNY and SVGAGI (reference sequence). V lost 5 bases, J lost 1 base, and 15 bases lay in between. The CDR3 loop spans 16 amino acids. The CDR3 DNA reads as TGTGCCAGCAGTCCCTGGGACGGAGAAAGCAATCAGCCCCAGCATTTT. The encoded protein is CASSPWDGESNQPQHF.

The rearrangement uses TRBV4-1 and TRBJ1-1, with 12 positions matching TRBD1. The CDR3 is made up of 17 amino acids. J gave up 4 bases and V 2 bases, and 8 bases lay outside the gene matches. CDR1 is MGHRA and CDR2 is YSYEKL in the germline V gene. The DNA of the CDR3 is TGCGCCAGCAGCCAACGGGACAGGGGGCGGTCTGGCACTGAAGCTTTCTTT. Protein sequence: CASSQRDRGRSGTEAFF.

The V and J genes are TRBV7-9 and TRBJ2-7; TRBD1 or TRBD2 may be the D gene (5 bases each). The CDR3 loop spans 12 amino acids. Looked up from germline, CDR1 is SEHNR and CDR2 is FQNEAQ (reference sequence). V was clipped by 4 bases and J by 5 bases, with 9 bases between them. CDR3 DNA sequence: TGTGCCAGCAGCTCCGGGACCGACGAGCAGTACGTC. Its translation: CASSSGTDEQYV.